The 18 T cell receptor beta chains below all came from one sample that was sequenced in a study of HIV-infected patients and healthy controls. No cell fractionation was done, so the repertoire covers all unsorted peripheral blood T cells. cDNA was made from roughly 470 ng RNA using alpha and beta constant primers. Each of the alpha and beta chains got its own library through chain-specific third strand synthesis with indices. Using its own MiXCR run on the 5' RACE reads, TCRdb lists one record per CDR3 protein. The sample includes about 16,000 distinct CDR3 sequences, roughly a tenth of them seen just once. Sequencing was carried out using blood. These TCRs come from an adult in good health.

The chain links TRBV5-4 to TRBJ1-5; maybe TRBD1 (5 bases). The CDR3 length is 14 residues. CDR1 and CDR2 from the germline V gene are SGHNT and YYREEE (reference sequence). V lost 1 base and J lost 3, with 8 bases in between. This CDR3 reads CASSLWGDNQPQHF. The CDR3 nucleotides read TGTGCCAGCAGCTTGTGGGGGGACAATCAGCCCCAGCATTTT.

This clonotype is medium-sized. The genes are TRBV6-5 and TRBJ2-3; 7 nucleotides align to TRBD1. Germline CDR1 is MNHEY and CDR2 is SVGAGI. With V trimmed by 5 bases and J by 1 base, 6 bases remained unmatched. The CDR3 sequence is 15 residues long. Written as DNA, the CDR3 is TGTGCCAGCAGTCCCCGACAGGGTGGCACAGATACGCAGTATTTT. Its protein product is CASSPRQGGTDTQYF.

This chain links TRBV20-1 with TRBJ2-7, with D perhaps matching TRBD1 or TRBD2 (5 bases each). Germline loops: CDR1 DFQATT, CDR2 SNEGSKA (reference sequence). There are 12 residues in the CDR3. CDR3 sequence: CNTLIGGDEQYV. CDR3 sequence (DNA): TGCAATACGCTAATTGGGGGAGACGAGCAGTACGTC.

This clonotype appeared many times. The chain joins TRBV24-1 to TRBJ2-7, with 9 bases identical to TRBD2. The CDR3 has 14 residues. Germline V lookup: CDR1 KGHDR, CDR2 SFDVKD. J lost 5 bases, V lost 10 bases, and 11 bases had no gene match. Here the CDR3 reads CATLNEREEDEQYV. The DNA of the CDR3 is TGTGCCACGCTGAATGAGCGGGAGGAGGACGAGCAGTACGTC.

This clonotype was detected ten times or more. The gene calls are TRBV20-1 and TRBJ2-2, with TRBD1 matching over 8 bases. J lost 0 bases, V lost 3 bases, and 0 bases had no gene match. From germline, CDR1 is DFQATT and CDR2 SNEGSKA (reference sequence). CDR3 size: 14 residues. The CDR3 nucleotides read TGCAGTGCTAGGGACAGGGCGAACACCGGGGAGCTGTTTTTT. Residues: CSARDRANTGELFF.

The J gene is TRBJ2-3, the V gene TRBV19; D ambiguous. Germline V CDR1 and CDR2: LNHDA, SQIVND (reference sequence). The CDR3 is 14 residues long. Trimming pared 3 bases from V and 2 bases from J, leaving 9 bases between. The CDR3 sequence: CASSISRITDTQYF. CDR3 DNA sequence: TGTGCCAGTAGTATCTCTAGGATCACAGATACGCAGTATTTT. The full variable domain, its missing parts supplied by reference TRBV19 and TRBJ2-3, is DGGITQSPKYLFRKEGQNVTLSCEQNLNHDAMYWYRQDPGQGLRLIYYSQIVNDFQKGDIAEGYSVSREKKESFPLTVTSAQKNPTAFYLCASSISRITDTQYFGPGTRLTVL.

By proportion, this clonotype is medium-sized. The genes are TRBV19 and TRBJ2-1; no clear D. Between the trimmed V and J ends, which lost 0 bases and 6 bases, there was a span of 9 bases. Germline loops: CDR1 LNHDA, CDR2 SQIVND (reference sequence). The CDR3 has 14 amino acids. DNA for the CDR3: TGTGCCAGTAGTATAGAGGGTAGTGGCAATGAGCAGTTCTTC. This sequence encodes CASSIEGSGNEQFF. Using reference TRBV19 and TRBJ2-1 for the parts outside the CDR3, the full variable domain is DGGITQSPKYLFRKEGQNVTLSCEQNLNHDAMYWYRQDPGQGLRLIYYSQIVNDFQKGDIAEGYSVSREKKESFPLTVTSAQKNPTAFYLCASSIEGSGNEQFFGPGTRLTVL.

This clonotype was detected many times. The chain combines TRBV10-3 with TRBJ1-1; 7 bases are a match to TRBD1. CDR3 length: 14 residues. Germline values: CDR1 ENHRY, CDR2 SYGVKD. V dropped 6 bases and J dropped 5; count of bases not matched to a gene: 9. The CDR3 bases are TGTGCCATCAGCACTCCAACAGGGGATACTGAAGCTTTCTTT. Its translation: CAISTPTGDTEAFF.

This chain uses TRBV5-5 with TRBJ2-5, with TRBD2 matching 8 bases. The CDR3 has 14 residues. The V gene's germline CDR1 is SGHKS and CDR2 YYEKEE (reference sequence). V lost 4 bases, J lost 1 base, and 3 bases stayed unmatched. The CDR3 spells CASSPGGGQETQYF. Here the CDR3 DNA reads TGTGCCAGCAGCCCCGGGGGGGGCCAAGAGACCCAGTACTTC.

In its sample, this clonotype was seen many times. The gene calls are TRBV20-1 and TRBJ2-3; 13 bases line up with TRBD2. In germline, CDR1 is DFQATT, CDR2 SNEGSKA (reference sequence). CDR3 length: 17 residues. J gave up 3 bases and V 6 bases, and 12 bases lay outside the gene matches. The CDR3 DNA sequence: TGCAGTGCGCCCTCGTCACTAGCGGGAGGGCCGACAGATACGCAGTATTTT. Translated, it gives CSAPSSLAGGPTDTQYF.

Many counts were recorded for this clonotype. This chain connects TRBV12-3 or TRBV12-4 to TRBJ2-4; tentatively, D is TRBD1 (5 bases). Trimming shortened V by 3 bases and J by 7 bases, and 7 bases separated the two germline ends. This CDR3 comprises 12 residues. The CDR3 is CASSLAGNIQYF. CDR3 DNA: TGTGCCAGCAGTTTGGCAGGGAACATTCAGTACTTC.

This clonotype was detected many times. The J gene is TRBJ1-4, the V gene TRBV6-6; D remains ambiguous. Germline V gives CDR1 MNHNY, CDR2 SVGAGI (reference sequence). Trimming took off 8 bases at V and 5 bases at J, with 9 bases between the two ends. The CDR3 is made up of 12 amino acids. In DNA, the CDR3 is TGTGCCAGCCAACGACGGAATGAAAAACTGTTTTTT. This translates into CASQRRNEKLFF.

This clonotype was picked up a small number of times. This chain uses TRBV10-3 with TRBJ2-3, with D uncertain. Trimming pared 0 bases from V and 6 bases from J, leaving 4 bases between. CDR3 size: 12 residues. Germline V gene data show CDR1 as ENHRY and CDR2 as SYGVKD. The CDR3 DNA reads as TGTGCCATCAGTGAGTCAGGGGATACGCAGTATTTT. Protein: CAISESGDTQYF.

With regard to this clonotype: It is likely a read error, because the conserved phenylalanine at the end of the CDR3 is missing. The chain carries TRBV5-1 and TRBJ1-2, with D perhaps matching TRBD1 (6 bases). Germline V lookup: CDR1 SGHRS, CDR2 YFSETQ. This CDR3 spans 15 amino acids. Trimming removed 4 bases at V and 3 bases at J, with 16 bases between. CDR3 region: CASSRGGGSDYGYTI. DNA for the CDR3: TGCGCCAGCAGCCGGGGGGGGGGCAGCGACTATGGCTACACCATC.

This clonotype was seen a handful of times. The CDR3 sequence is CASSLSTISSYNEQFF. CDR3 bases: TGTGCCAGCAGCTTGTCGACTATAAGCTCCTACAATGAGCAGTTCTTC. The J gene is TRBJ2-1, the V gene TRBV13; D is possibly TRBD2 (5 bases). Germline CDR1 is PRHDT and CDR2 is FYEKMQ (reference sequence). V was clipped by 3 bases and J by 0 bases, with 12 bases between them. The CDR3 consists of 16 residues.

This clonotype was counted only a few times. The rearrangement joins TRBV28 to TRBJ2-6, with D uncertain. CDR3 length: 15 residues. Germline CDR1 MDHEN, CDR2 SYDVKM. The V end lost 5 bases, the J end lost 0 bases, and 8 bases lay between the germline ends. In DNA form, the CDR3 reads TGTGCCAGCAGTCCTCCGATCTCTGGGGCCAACGTCCTGACTTTC. Protein product: CASSPPISGANVLTF. Based on the CDR3 plus reference TRBV28 and TRBJ2-6, the full variable domain is DVKVTQSSRYLVKRTGEKVFLECVQDMDHENMFWYRQDPGLGLRLIYFSYDVKMKEKGDIPEGYSVSREKKERFSLILESASTNQTSMYLCASSPPISGANVLTFGAGSRLTVL.

The chain couples TRBV18 to TRBJ2-1; 15 nucleotides align to TRBD2. Germline V gives CDR1 KGHSH, CDR2 LQKENI. The junction had 1 base not matched to a gene; V was cut back by 0 bases and J by 7 bases. The CDR3 loop spans 16 amino acids. As DNA, the CDR3 is TGTGCCAGCTCACCACCCGGGACTAGCGGGAGGAATGAGCAGTTCTTC. Translated: CASSPPGTSGRNEQFF.

This clonotype occurred many times. This chain connects TRBV29-1 to TRBJ1-1; D is unclear. The CDR3 covers 13 residues. Deletions cut 4 bases from V and 6 bases from J, with 15 bases between. CDR1 and CDR2 (germline): SQVTM, ANQGSEA. The CDR3 sequence: CSVGAPAAPEAFF. As DNA, the CDR3 is TGCAGCGTTGGGGCGCCAGCCGCCCCTGAAGCTTTCTTT.